This entry is about one T cell receptor (beta chain). The antigen is not known. The germline V and J ends were trimmed by 1 base and 3 bases, with 7 bases remaining between them. The germline V gene has CDR1 SGHVS and CDR2 FQNEAQ. The CDR3 sequence is 13 residues long. This entry comes from a study of T cell responses to AZD1222 COVID-19 vaccine. Only in-frame clones appear in the TCRdb table, and some are missing; sequencing was by immunoSEQ multiplex PCR. The table has approximately 140,000 clones, around 93% seen once. Overall study findings and caveats: Sampled repertoires all dated from after the peak T cell response. A mostly white British donor set with more females was recruited, and clonal diversity was possibly underestimated. In the spike-specific TCR repertoire, nearly half reportedly target unmutated variant regions. Just a handful of AZD1222 recipients were seropositive at baseline.

The rearrangement joins TRBV7-8 to TRBJ2-7; D is possibly TRBD2 (6 bases). This clonotype originated in an adult in good health. The sample was peripheral blood, taken on day 0 of AZD1222 vaccination. The chain's CDR3 is CASSLGDFYEQYF. CDR3 sequence (DNA): TGTGCCAGCAGCTTAGGGGACTTCTACGAGCAGTACTTC.